The next 25 T cell receptor beta chains were all read from a single sample in a study of shared clonotypes between healthy human individuals. Measured with immunoSEQ multiplex PCR; TCRdb has only the in-frame clones, and not every one. This sample yields fewer than 650,000 clones, of which less than 80% are seen a single time; 10% to 15% belongs to the top ten. What was sequenced was PBMCs. The receptor set was obtained from a woman aged 40 to 50 in good health. Some clones in this sample may be carry-over from other donors' samples.

The chain combines TRBV5-1 with TRBJ1-5, with 8 nucleotides matching TRBD1. The CDR3 extends over 14 amino acids. Germline values: CDR1 SGHRS, CDR2 YFSETQ. With V trimmed by 4 bases and J by 6 bases, 6 bases remained unmatched. Written as DNA, the CDR3 is TGCGCCAGCAGCCAACAGGGGGGGAGTCAGCCCCAGCATTTT. As protein: CASSQQGGSQPQHF.

The V and J genes are TRBV5-5 and TRBJ2-7, with a possible D match to TRBD2 (6 bases). The CDR3 runs to 15 residues. Trimming took off 0 bases at V and 4 bases at J, with 14 bases between the two ends. Germline V CDR1 and CDR2: SGHKS, YYEKEE (reference sequence). CDR3 DNA: TGTGCCAGCAGCTTGGTCACAGCGGGCGTATACGAGCAGTACTTC. This codes for CASSLVTAGVYEQYF.

V is TRBV9 and J is TRBJ2-1, with 11 positions matching TRBD2. CDR1 is SGDLS and CDR2 is YYNGEE in the germline V gene. This CDR3 is 16 amino acids long. Trimming took 4 bases from V and 2 from J; bases not matched to a gene: 5. CDR3 sequence: CASSPGTSGPYNEQFF. The CDR3 DNA is TGTGCCAGCAGCCCTGGGACTAGCGGTCCCTACAATGAGCAGTTCTTC.

J is TRBJ2-3 and V is TRBV19; the D is unclear. Deletions cut 3 bases from V and 0 bases from J, with 7 bases between. The CDR3 has 14 amino acids. Germline V lookup: CDR1 LNHDA, CDR2 SQIVND (reference sequence). The chain's CDR3 is CASSMAASTDTQYF. The CDR3 DNA reads as TGTGCCAGTAGTATGGCAGCTAGCACAGATACGCAGTATTTT.

This chain links TRBV9 with TRBJ1-1; D unresolved. Trimming took off 0 bases at V and 1 base at J, with 7 bases between the two ends. CDR1 is SGDLS, CDR2 YYNGEE, per germline. The CDR3 loop spans 14 amino acids. In DNA, the CDR3 is TGTGCCAGCAGCGTAGTTGCTAAGAACACTGAAGCTTTCTTT. Amino acids: CASSVVAKNTEAFF.

This clone was counted at least ten times. The genes are TRBV5-1 and TRBJ2-2; D might be TRBD2 (6 bases). Germline V gene data show CDR1 as SGHRS and CDR2 as YFSETQ. There are 15 residues in the CDR3. V lost 0 bases and J 5 bases, leaving 11 bases between the germline ends. The CDR3 bases are TGCGCCAGCAGCTTGGACGGGAGAGGGACCGGGGAGCTGTTTTTT. Its translation: CASSLDGRGTGELFF.

In DNA form, the CDR3 reads TGTGCCAGCAGCCCATCGGGACACCAGCCCCAGCATTTT. The encoded protein is CASSPSGHQPQHF. This chain uses TRBV7-9 with TRBJ1-5, with D possibly TRBD1 on 6 matching bases. V was shortened by 5 bases and J by 7 bases, with 12 bases between the two germline ends. Germline CDR1 is SEHNR and CDR2 is FQNEAQ (reference sequence). This CDR3 contains 13 residues. The complete variable domain, with remaining parts taken from reference TRBV7-9 and TRBJ1-5, reads DTGVSQNPRHKITKRGQNVTFRCDPISEHNRLYWYRQTLGQGPEFLTYFQNEAQLEKSRLLSDRFSAERPKGSFSTLEIQRTEQGDSAMYLCASSPSGHQPQHFGDGTRLSIL.

This clone was detected a few times. The chain recombines TRBV15 with TRBJ2-2; the match to TRBD2 covers 15 bases. The CDR3 length is 20 residues. The germline V gene has CDR1 LNHNV and CDR2 YYDKDF (reference sequence). V dropped 8 bases and J dropped 4; count of bases not matched to a gene: 17. CDR3 DNA sequence: TGTGCCACCCAACAGGGGGGAGGACTAGCGGGAGGGCCGGGCACCGGGGAGCTGTTTTTT. Its protein is CATQQGGGLAGGPGTGELFF.

J is TRBJ1-5 and V is TRBV6-1; 7 nucleotides agree with TRBD1. Germline V CDR1 and CDR2: MNHNS, SASEGT. V lost 4 bases to trimming and J lost 6 bases; unmatched junction nucleotides: 3. The CDR3 has 13 amino acids. CDR3 amino acids: CASSVTGSQPQHF. The CDR3 nucleotides read TGTGCCAGCAGTGTGACAGGGAGTCAGCCCCAGCATTTT.

On this clone: The junction differs from germline at one of its ends, possibly a read error. Other DNA sequences in this specimen translate into the identical CDR3. The chain carries TRBV15 and TRBJ2-3, with D uncertain. The CDR3 sequence is 14 residues long. Germline V CDR1 and CDR2: LNHNV, YYDKDF (reference sequence). CDR3 sequence (DNA): TGTGCCACCAGCAGAGATACGGTATCAGACACGCAGTATTTT. Translation: CATSRDTVSDTQYF.

This rearrangement joins TRBV28 to TRBJ2-5; D gene ambiguous. Gene TRBJ2-7 matches the end of the DNA better, so the J call may be wrong. CDR1 and CDR2 (germline): MDHEN, SYDVKM. This CDR3 comprises 13 residues. The CDR3 spells CASSFVQNYEQYF. The DNA of the CDR3 is TGTGCCAGCAGTTTTGTACAGAACTACGAGCAGTACTTC.

CDR3 sequence reads: CASSSLWGGTNTEAFF. The CDR3 DNA sequence: TGTGCCAGTAGTAGCTTGTGGGGGGGGACGAACACTGAAGCTTTCTTT. This rearrangement joins TRBV19 to TRBJ1-1, with D possibly matching TRBD1 (5 bases). This CDR3 has 16 residues. The V gene's germline CDR1 is LNHDA and CDR2 SQIVND (reference sequence). The V end lost 4 bases, the J end lost 1 base, and 16 bases lay between the germline ends.

The chain carries TRBV19 and TRBJ1-2, with D unresolved. The CDR3 is made up of 15 amino acids. Trimming stripped 4 bases from V and 1 base from J, with 13 bases between. Germline-derived CDR1 and CDR2 are LNHDA and SQIVND (reference sequence). The CDR3 bases are TGTGCCAGTAGTACGGCAATCAAGAATAACTATGGCTACACCTTC. Its protein is CASSTAIKNNYGYTF.

The chain links TRBV5-1 to TRBJ2-1; 14 nucleotides line up with TRBD2. The length of the CDR3 is 18 residues. The germline CDR1 and CDR2 sequences are SGHRS and YFSETQ. J gave up 3 bases and V 4 bases, and 9 bases lay outside the gene matches. CDR3: CASSGGLAGVLDYNEQFF. CDR3 in DNA: TGCGCCAGCAGCGGGGGACTAGCGGGAGTTCTAGACTACAATGAGCAGTTCTTC.

This chain connects TRBV7-2 to TRBJ2-2; TRBD2 matches at 13 bases. Germline CDR1 reads SGHTA; CDR2 reads FQGNSA. There are 17 residues in the CDR3. V lost 6 bases, J lost 4 bases, and 8 bases stayed unmatched. CDR3 amino acids: CASSSWTSGRLTGELFF. CDR3 sequence (DNA): TGTGCCAGCAGTTCATGGACTAGCGGGAGACTCACCGGGGAGCTGTTTTTT.

The V gene is TRBV7-9, the J gene TRBJ2-4; 8 nucleotides line up with TRBD2. J lost 0 bases, V lost 5 bases, and 3 bases had no gene match. Germline-derived CDR1 and CDR2 are SEHNR and FQNEAQ (reference sequence). This CDR3 contains 15 residues. The CDR3 DNA follows: TGTGCCAGCAGCCCTAGCGGGTCAGCCAAAAACATTCAGTACTTC. Amino acid sequence: CASSPSGSAKNIQYF.

J is TRBJ2-3 and V is TRBV29-1; 8 positions agree with TRBD2. CDR3 length: 14 residues. Germline CDR1 reads SQVTM; CDR2 reads ANQGSEA. With V trimmed by 4 bases and J by 0 bases, 3 bases remained unmatched. The CDR3 loop reads CSVGLALSTDTQYF. As DNA, the CDR3 is TGCAGCGTTGGACTAGCGCTCAGCACAGATACGCAGTATTTT.

The gene calls are TRBV11-3 and TRBJ2-1; D is ambiguous. V lost 1 base to trimming and J lost 5 bases, with 12 bases between them. The CDR3 sequence is 15 residues long. Germline values: CDR1 SGHNT, CDR2 YENEEA. The CDR3 is CASSLGFRTDNEQFF. The CDR3 coding sequence is TGTGCCAGCAGCTTAGGATTCAGGACCGACAATGAGCAGTTCTTC.

The rearrangement joins TRBV21-1 to TRBJ1-2; TRBD1, as called in the table, went unchecked against the DNA. TRBV21-1 is marked as a pseudogene. The CDR3 runs to 15 residues. CDR3 loop: CASSDRTGRADGYTF. The CDR3 DNA follows: TGTGCCAGCAGCGACAGGACAGGGAGAGCCGATGGCTACACCTTC.

The V call is TRBV21-1, the J call TRBJ2-2; the table assigns TRBD1, which was not confirmed against the DNA. TRBV21-1 is tagged as a pseudogene. CDR3 size: 20 residues. CDR3 protein: CASSYNRHSRPTCNTGELFF. The CDR3 nucleotides are TGTGCCAGCAGCTACAATAGACACTCACGGCCCACTTGCAACACCGGGGAGCTGTTTTTT.

The rearrangement uses TRBV2 and TRBJ1-5, with D hard to call. CDR3 size: 14 residues. CDR1 and CDR2 from the germline V gene are SNHLY and FYNNEI. The V end was cut by 4 bases, the J end by 0 bases, with 7 bases between. The CDR3 DNA follows: TGTGCCAGCAGTGTTCGGGATAGCAATCAGCCCCAGCATTTT. This translates into CASSVRDSNQPQHF.

The genes are TRBV18 and TRBJ1-1; D not certain. The CDR3 runs 16 residues. Trimming stripped 4 bases from V and 1 base from J, with 16 bases between. The V gene's germline CDR1 is KGHSH and CDR2 LQKENI. CDR3 in DNA: TGTGCCAGCTCACTTGTCTCTTCAAGAACGAACACTGAAGCTTTCTTT. Translating gives CASSLVSSRTNTEAFF.

The V call is TRBV29-1, the J call TRBJ2-2; 10 nucleotides align to TRBD2. Germline CDR1 and CDR2: SQVTM and ANQGSEA. This CDR3 comprises 15 residues. After removal of 7 bases from V and 4 bases from J, the junction contained 9 bases not matched to a gene. CDR3 sequence (DNA): TGCAGCGCCTATTATAGCGGGAGGAGCACCGGGGAGCTGTTTTTT. It is translated as CSAYYSGRSTGELFF.

The genes are TRBV9 and TRBJ1-5; D possibly corresponds to TRBD1 (6 bases). This CDR3 spans 14 amino acids. V dropped 3 bases and J dropped 7 bases, with 14 bases sitting between them. Germline V lookup: CDR1 SGDLS, CDR2 YYNGEE. The CDR3 is CASSEQGTSQPQHF. In DNA form, the CDR3 reads TGTGCCAGCAGCGAACAGGGTACGAGCCAGCCCCAGCATTTT.

The gene calls are TRBV28 and TRBJ2-2; 10 bases are shared with TRBD1. There are 17 residues in the CDR3. J lost 5 bases, V lost 5 bases, and 11 bases had no gene match. From germline, CDR1 is MDHEN and CDR2 SYDVKM. This CDR3 reads CASSDAGTGVVTGELFF. The CDR3 bases are TGTGCCAGCAGTGACGCCGGGACAGGGGTTGTAACCGGGGAGCTGTTTTTT.